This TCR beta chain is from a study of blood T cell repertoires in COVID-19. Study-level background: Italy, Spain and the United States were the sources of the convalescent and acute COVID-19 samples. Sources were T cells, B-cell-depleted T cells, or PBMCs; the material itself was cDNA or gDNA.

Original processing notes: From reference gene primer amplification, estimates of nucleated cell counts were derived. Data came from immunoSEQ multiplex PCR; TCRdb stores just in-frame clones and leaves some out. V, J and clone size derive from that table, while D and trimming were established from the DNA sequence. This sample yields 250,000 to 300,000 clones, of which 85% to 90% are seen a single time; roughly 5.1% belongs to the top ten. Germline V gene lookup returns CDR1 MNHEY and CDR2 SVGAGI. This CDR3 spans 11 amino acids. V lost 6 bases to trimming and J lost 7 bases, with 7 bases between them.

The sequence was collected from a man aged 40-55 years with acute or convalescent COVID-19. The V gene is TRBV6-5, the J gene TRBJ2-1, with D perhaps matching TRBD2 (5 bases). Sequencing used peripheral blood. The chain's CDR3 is CASRLVNEQFF. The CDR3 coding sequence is TGTGCCAGCAGACTAGTAAATGAGCAGTTCTTC.